These 21 T cell receptor beta chains came from one sample sequenced in a study of CD8+ T cells in alopecia areata. Extracted from the samples, RNA was reverse transcribed into cDNA to serve as the sequencing template. Sequencing used immunoSEQ multiplex PCR; TCRdb keeps in-frame clones, though not all of them. The sample has 75,000 to 100,000 clones; less than 50% are singletons. The specimen was CD4+ T cells sorted from blood. The origin of the receptors is a human donor with alopecia areata.

This sequence joins TRBV4-3 and TRBJ2-6; a possible D gene is TRBD2 (6 bases). CDR1 is LGHNA and CDR2 is YSLEER in the germline V gene. The V end was cut by 4 bases, the J end by 4 bases, with 14 bases between. CDR3 length: 16 residues. Here the CDR3 reads CASSPWEAGGANVLTF. CDR3 DNA sequence: TGCGCCAGCAGCCCGTGGGAGGCAGGCGGGGCCAACGTCCTGACTTTC.

By sample share, this clone is medium-sized. The chain carries TRBV28 and TRBJ1-2, with D perhaps matching TRBD1 (6 bases). CDR3 length: 14 amino acids. V lost 4 bases, J lost 4 bases, and 13 bases lay in between. Germline lookup yields CDR1 MDHEN and CDR2 SYDVKM. Here the CDR3 reads CASSYTRGIYGYTF. The CDR3 DNA reads TGTGCCAGCAGTTACACCAGGGGTATCTATGGCTACACCTTC.

CDR3 region: CASSVDDRVSSYEQYF. The CDR3 DNA sequence: TGTGCCAGCAGCGTAGATGACAGGGTTAGCTCCTACGAGCAGTACTTC. This sequence joins TRBV9 and TRBJ2-7, with 7 bases lining up with TRBD1. CDR1 is SGDLS, CDR2 YYNGEE, per germline. This CDR3 is 16 amino acids long. The junction had 6 bases not matched to a gene; V was cut back by 0 bases and J by 0 bases.

The chain couples TRBV5-1 to TRBJ2-2; the D gene is possibly TRBD2 (6 bases). Germline lookup yields CDR1 SGHRS and CDR2 YFSETQ. The CDR3 contains 18 residues. The germline V and J ends were trimmed by 0 bases and 1 base, with 16 bases remaining between them. CDR3 residues: CASSLGLLTSKNTGELFF. CDR3 DNA: TGCGCCAGCAGCTTGGGCCTACTGACTAGTAAGAACACCGGGGAGCTGTTTTTT.

This clone showed up just a few times. The V call is TRBV5-1, the J call TRBJ2-2; 8 bases are shared with TRBD1. CDR1 and CDR2 (germline): SGHRS, YFSETQ. The CDR3 contains 14 residues. V lost 3 bases, J lost 7 bases, and 5 bases stayed unmatched. This chain's CDR3 is CASSWTGNGGELFF. For the CDR3, the DNA is TGCGCCAGCAGCTGGACAGGGAATGGCGGGGAGCTGTTTTTT.

This clone occurred a few times. This sequence joins TRBV15 and TRBJ1-5; D remains ambiguous. The CDR3 contains 13 residues. The germline gives CDR1 LNHNV, CDR2 YYDKDF (reference sequence). V lost 0 bases to trimming and J lost 10 bases, with 10 bases between them. This chain's CDR3 is CATSRDVVGPQHF. CDR3 bases: TGTGCCACCAGCAGAGATGTGGTCGGACCCCAGCATTTT.

This clone occurred once. V gene TRBV5-1 combines with J gene TRBJ2-7; 10 bases align to TRBD2. This CDR3 is built from 15 residues. In germline, CDR1 is SGHRS, CDR2 YFSETQ. The trim removed 4 bases at V and 5 bases at J, leaving 9 bases unmatched. In nucleotides, the CDR3 is TGCGCCAGCAGCCTACCTGGGCTAGCGGGAGACGAGCAGTACTTC. It specifies CASSLPGLAGDEQYF.

The sample holds many counts of this clone. V gene TRBV7-2 combines with J gene TRBJ2-7; D is undetermined. The CDR3 has 14 residues. CDR1 and CDR2 (germline): SGHTA, FQGNSA. The V gene lost 5 bases and the J gene lost 0 bases, with 11 bases spanning the gap. The CDR3 reads CASSPSHSSYEQYF. In nucleotides, the CDR3 is TGTGCCAGCAGCCCGTCGCACAGCTCCTACGAGCAGTACTTC. The variable domain in full, completed from reference TRBV7-2 and TRBJ2-7, reads GAGVSQSPSNKVTEKGKDVELRCDPISGHTALYWYRQSLGQGLEFLIYFQGNSAPDKSGLPSDRFSAERTGGSVSTLTIQRTQQEDSAVYLCASSPSHSSYEQYFGPGTRLTVT.

The sample holds a few counts of this clone. This sequence joins TRBV29-1 and TRBJ1-1, with unresolved D. Germline CDR1 is SQVTM and CDR2 is ANQGSEA. With 7 bases removed from V and 6 bases from J, the gap between germline ends came to 18 bases. CDR3 size: 13 residues. The CDR3 here is CSASRVESAEAFF. For the CDR3, the DNA is TGCAGCGCGTCGAGGGTCGAAAGCGCTGAAGCTTTCTTT.

The rearrangement uses TRBV29-1 and TRBJ2-5, with 8 bases matching TRBD2. This CDR3 contains 14 residues. With V trimmed by 4 bases and J by 2 bases, 6 bases remained unmatched. CDR1 is SQVTM and CDR2 is ANQGSEA in the germline V gene. The CDR3 DNA sequence: TGCAGCGTTGTGCGGGGGGCCCAACAAGAGACCCAGTACTTC. It translates to CSVVRGAQQETQYF.

Turning to this clone: At the DNA level, this CDR3 is encoded by other sequences in the same sample as well. V and J are TRBV27 and TRBJ2-7, with TRBD2 matching over 10 bases. V lost 6 bases to trimming and J lost 7 bases; unmatched junction nucleotides: 6. This CDR3 region has 13 residues. Per germline, CDR1 MNHEY and CDR2 SMNVEV (reference sequence). The CDR3 nucleotides are TGTGCCAGCAGGGCTAGCGGGAGTTATGAGCAGTACTTC. Translating it yields CASRASGSYEQYF.

The V call is TRBV29-1, the J call TRBJ1-1; 8 nucleotides match TRBD1. The V and J ends lost 3 bases and 11 bases, in that order; junction bases with no gene match: 5. CDR3 length: 11 amino acids. Germline-derived CDR1 and CDR2 are SQVTM and ANQGSEA. The CDR3 is CSVDRTGYAFF. CDR3 DNA: TGCAGCGTTGACAGGACAGGGTACGCTTTCTTT.

This rearrangement joins TRBV2 to TRBJ2-3; D is unresolved. The germline CDR1 and CDR2 sequences are SNHLY and FYNNEI. The ends were cut back, 3 bases at V and 2 bases at J, with 9 bases in the middle. This CDR3 has 14 residues. DNA for the CDR3: TGTGCCAGCAGTGATAAGCTACTCACAGATACGCAGTATTTT. It specifies CASSDKLLTDTQYF.

V and J are TRBV29-1 and TRBJ2-7; TRBD1 might be the D (7 bases). In germline, CDR1 is SQVTM, CDR2 ANQGSEA. The ends were cut back, 1 base at V and 5 bases at J, with 12 bases in the middle. The CDR3 runs 13 residues. The CDR3 sequence is CSVEGRGVNEQYF. The CDR3, as DNA: TGCAGCGTTGAAGGCAGGGGGGTCAACGAGCAGTACTTC.

The chain links TRBV20-1 to TRBJ2-1; no clear D gene. The CDR3 has 11 residues. Germline CDR1 and CDR2: DFQATT and SNEGSKA (reference sequence). V was trimmed by 5 bases and J by 5 bases, leaving 7 bases between them. The DNA of the CDR3 is TGCAGTGCTGCTCGGCACAATGAGCAGTTCTTC. Its translation: CSAARHNEQFF.

On this clone itself: At the DNA level, this CDR3 is encoded by other sequences in the same sample as well. The chain is built from TRBV28 and TRBJ2-7; D is unclear. The CDR3 loop spans 11 amino acids. CDR1 is MDHEN and CDR2 is SYDVKM in the germline V gene. The V gene lost 5 bases and the J gene lost 2 bases, with 4 bases spanning the gap. The CDR3 sequence: CASSRTYEQYF. CDR3 in DNA: TGTGCCAGCAGTCGGACCTACGAGCAGTACTTC.

The rearrangement uses TRBV7-8 and TRBJ2-7; D not certain. The V gene lost 0 bases and the J gene lost 6 bases, with 15 bases spanning the gap. Looked up from germline, CDR1 is SGHVS and CDR2 is FQNEAQ. This CDR3 is built from 15 residues. DNA for the CDR3: TGTGCCAGCAGCTTAGCGGCTAGTAAGTCGAGCGAGCAGTACTTC. This encodes CASSLAASKSSEQYF.

In this sample, this clone turned up a few times. This chain uses TRBV7-2 with TRBJ2-4, with TRBD2 identical over 7 bases. Germline lookup yields CDR1 SGHTA and CDR2 FQGNSA. There are 14 residues in the CDR3. V lost 5 bases, J lost 8 bases, and 9 bases stayed unmatched. The CDR3 is CASSRGDGIYIQYF. As DNA, the CDR3 is TGTGCCAGCAGCCGGGGGGATGGTATCTACATTCAGTACTTC. Based on the CDR3 plus reference TRBV7-2 and TRBJ2-4, the full variable domain is GAGVSQSPSNKVTEKGKDVELRCDPISGHTALYWYRQSLGQGLEFLIYFQGNSAPDKSGLPSDRFSAERTGGSVSTLTIQRTQQEDSAVYLCASSRGDGIYIQYFGAGTRLSVL.

V usage is TRBV5-4 and J usage is TRBJ2-5; tentatively, D is TRBD2 (6 bases). The CDR3 spans 16 residues. The germline V and J ends were trimmed by 4 bases and 2 bases, with 18 bases remaining between them. The V gene's germline CDR1 is SGHNT and CDR2 YYREEE (reference sequence). CDR3 amino acids: CASSTKKTSAQETQYF. CDR3 bases: TGTGCCAGCAGCACCAAAAAGACTAGTGCACAAGAGACCCAGTACTTC.

This clone was seen a handful of times. The chain uses TRBV29-1 and TRBJ2-3, with 8 bases aligning to TRBD1. The CDR3 is 15 amino acids. V trimming: 0 bases; J trimming: 5 bases; junction bases outside the gene matches: 7. Per germline, CDR1 SQVTM and CDR2 ANQGSEA. The CDR3: CSVEEGDRGIDTQYF. DNA for the CDR3: TGCAGCGTTGAAGAAGGTGACAGGGGAATAGATACGCAGTATTTT.

The chain has TRBV23-1 and TRBJ2-7, with a possible D match to TRBD1 (5 bases). TRBV23-1 is an ORF; its function is uncertain. V was trimmed by 7 bases and J by 1 base, leaving 14 bases between them. The CDR3 is made up of 14 amino acids. The CDR3 spells CASTVDKGSYEQYF. CDR3 coding DNA: TGCGCCAGCACGGTAGACAAGGGGTCCTACGAGCAGTACTTC.